These T cell receptor beta chains were read from a single sample in a study of shared clonotypes between healthy human individuals. Method: immunoSEQ multiplex PCR; TCRdb's copy keeps in-frame clones and lacks some. The sample shows approximately 2,000,000 clones, 85% to 95% of them seen only once. The source material was naive CD4+ T cells from PBMCs. The origin of the receptors is a man between 18 and 29 years old in good health. Some clones in this sample may be carry-over from other donors' samples. Both conserved end residues are part of each CDR3. D genes are given only for firm matches.

v_call	d_call	j_call	cdr3_aa	cdr3_nt
TRBV5-1	TRBD1	TRBJ2-1	CASSGQGTGRPFF	TGCGCCAGCAGCGGACAAGGGACAGGGAGGCCTTTCTTC
TRBV5-1	TRBD1	TRBJ2-5	CASTQSGTGAQETQYF	TGCGCCAGCACCCAATCCGGGACAGGGGCCCAAGAGACCCAGTACTTC
TRBV28	-	TRBJ2-3	CASTGGKGHTDTQYF	TGTGCCAGCACCGGCGGGAAGGGACACACAGATACGCAGTATTTT
TRBV6-5	-	TRBJ1-1	CAVGRNTEAFF	TGTGCGGTGGGACGGAACACTGAAGCTTTCTTT
TRBV5-1	-	TRBJ1-2	CASSLEGSPYGYTF	TGCGCCAGCAGCTTGGAAGGGTCCCCCTATGGCTACACCTTC
TRBV9	-	TRBJ2-3	CASSERTATDTQYF	TGTGCCAGCAGCGAGAGGACGGCCACAGATACGCAGTATTTT
TRBV5-1	-	TRBJ2-6	CASSLIVMGTGANVLTF	TGCGCCAGCAGCCTGATAGTGATGGGCACTGGGGCCAACGTCCTGACTTTC
TRBV5-1	TRBD1	TRBJ1-2	CASSPGQGQSGYTF	TGCGCCAGCAGCCCAGGACAGGGACAGTCTGGCTACACCTTC
TRBV5-1	TRBD1	TRBJ2-1	CASSPGTGPPRYYNEQFF	TGCGCCAGCAGCCCTGGGACAGGGCCCCCAAGATACTACAATGAGCAGTTCTTC
TRBV6-5	TRBD1	TRBJ1-2	CASSAGTGIYGYTF	TGTGCCAGCAGTGCCGGGACAGGGATCTATGGCTACACCTTC
TRBV2	TRBD2	TRBJ2-1	CASCSFTSGRTSYNEQFF	TGTGCCAGTTGTTCGTTCACTAGCGGGAGGACCTCCTACAATGAGCAGTTCTTC
TRBV5-1	-	TRBJ2-5	CASSPVRGQETQYF	TGCGCCAGCAGCCCCGTCCGGGGCCAAGAGACCCAGTACTTC
TRBV7-9	-	TRBJ2-3	CASSYTGTGTDTQYF	TGTGCCAGCAGCTATACAGGGACTGGCACAGATACGCAGTATTTT
TRBV6-5	-	TRBJ2-7	CASSYSEAFSYEQYF	TGTGCCAGCAGTTACTCCGAGGCATTCTCCTACGAGCAGTACTTC
TRBV25-1	-	TRBJ1-3	CASKDGRSGNTIYF	TGTGCCAGCAAGGACGGGCGCTCTGGAAACACCATATATTTT
TRBV30	-	TRBJ2-7	CAWTPSGYEQYF	TGTGCCTGGACCCCGTCCGGGTACGAGCAGTACTTC
TRBV6-5	TRBD2	TRBJ2-2	CASRGSGSSGELFF	TGTGCCAGCAGGGGGAGCGGGAGCTCCGGGGAGCTGTTTTTT
TRBV18	TRBD1	TRBJ2-6	CASSPGLRQGASGANVLTF	TGTGCCAGCTCACCTGGGTTGCGACAGGGGGCGTCCGGGGCCAACGTCCTGACTTTC
TRBV5-1	-	TRBJ2-4	CASSLSGPKNIQYF	TGCGCCAGCAGCTTGTCGGGCCCCAAAAACATTCAGTACTTC
TRBV10-3	-	TRBJ2-3	CAISEGGRGTQYF	TGTGCCATCAGTGAAGGGGGCCGGGGGACGCAGTATTTT
TRBV5-1	-	TRBJ2-2	CASSLVAGSTGELFF	TGCGCCAGCAGCTTGGTGGCAGGGTCCACCGGGGAGCTGTTTTTT
TRBV6-6	TRBD2	TRBJ2-1	CASYRLAGGAEQFF	TGTGCCAGCTATCGACTAGCGGGAGGGGCTGAGCAGTTCTTC
TRBV7-8	-	TRBJ1-1	CASSLAFQGSSMSTEAFF	TGTGCCAGCAGCTTAGCGTTTCAGGGTAGTTCTATGAGCACTGAAGCTTTCTTT
TRBV7-9	-	TRBJ1-2	CASSMRQALFGGYTF	TGTGCCAGCAGCATGAGACAGGCTCTATTCGGGGGCTACACCTTC
TRBV11-2	-	TRBJ2-3	CASSSPSDTQYF	TGTGCCAGCAGCTCCCCCTCAGATACGCAGTATTTT
TRBV28	TRBD1	TRBJ1-6	CASSSSGGAYNSPLHF	TGTGCCAGCAGTTCCTCAGGGGGTGCCTATAATTCACCCCTCCACTTT